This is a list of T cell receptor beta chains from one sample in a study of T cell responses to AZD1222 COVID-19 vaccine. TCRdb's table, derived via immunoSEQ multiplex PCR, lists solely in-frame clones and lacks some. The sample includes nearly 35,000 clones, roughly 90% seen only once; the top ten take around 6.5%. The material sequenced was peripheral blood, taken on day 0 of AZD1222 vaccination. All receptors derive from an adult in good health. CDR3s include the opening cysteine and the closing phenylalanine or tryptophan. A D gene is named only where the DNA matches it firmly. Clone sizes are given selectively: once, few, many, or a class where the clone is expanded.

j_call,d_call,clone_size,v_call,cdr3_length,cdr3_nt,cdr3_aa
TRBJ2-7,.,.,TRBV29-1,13,TGCAGCGTTGAAGACGGGACTGCGGACGAGCAGTACTTC,CSVEDGTADEQYF
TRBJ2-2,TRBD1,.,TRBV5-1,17,TGCGCCAGCAGCTTGATGATTGGACAGGCGAACACCGGGGAGCTGTTTTTT,CASSLMIGQANTGELFF
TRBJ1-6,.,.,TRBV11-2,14,TGTGCCAGCAGCTTAAGTGGCAGTTTTTCACCCCTCCACTTT,CASSLSGSFSPLHF
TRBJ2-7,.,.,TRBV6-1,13,TGTGCCAGCAGTGAGGGGACTGCATACGAGCAGTACTTC,CASSEGTAYEQYF
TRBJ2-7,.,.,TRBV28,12,TGTGCCAGCAGTTTCTCCGTGCGCGAGCAGTACTTC,CASSFSVREQYF
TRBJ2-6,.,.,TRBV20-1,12,TGCAGTGCTAGTCCTTTCGGCAACGTCCTGACTTTC,CSASPFGNVLTF
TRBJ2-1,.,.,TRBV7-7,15,TGTGCTAGCAGCTTATCCACGGGGGCCTACAATGAGCAGTTCTTC,CASSLSTGAYNEQFF
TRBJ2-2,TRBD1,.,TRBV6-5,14,TGTGCCAGCAGTACCTGGACAGGGGCCGGGGAGCTGTTTTTT,CASSTWTGAGELFF
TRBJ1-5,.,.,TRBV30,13,TGTGCCTGGGGCCTTACTGGCAATCAGCCCCAGCATTTT,CAWGLTGNQPQHF
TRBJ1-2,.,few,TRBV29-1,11,TGCAGCGTTCATTGGGGCTCTGGCTACACCTTC,CSVHWGSGYTF
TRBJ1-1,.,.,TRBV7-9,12,TGTGCCTCTTCGACACCGAACACTGAAGCTTTCTTT,CASSTPNTEAFF
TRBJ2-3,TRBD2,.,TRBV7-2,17,TGTGCCAGCAGCCCACCGGGACTAGCGGGGGCAGGGGATACGCAGTATTTT,CASSPPGLAGAGDTQYF
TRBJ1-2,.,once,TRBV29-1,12,TGCAGCGTTGCGGCAGGGGCGGGTAGCTACACCTTC,CSVAAGAGSYTF